The subject of this entry is one T cell receptor beta chain. Its antigen is as yet unknown. Looked up from germline, CDR1 is SGHRS and CDR2 is YFSETQ. This CDR3 contains 17 residues. This sample stems from a study of T cells expressing NK-cell markers. Turning to the study itself: Seven of the eight sequenced donors were HCMV-seropositive; one was seronegative. Study results and limitations: NKG2C+ dominant clonotype frequencies in 5 or 6 donors were about 1.0-7.0% of CD8+ T cells.

The TCR beta cDNA came from 5'RACE template switching with UMIs. TCRdb processed the 5' RACE reads again and assigns one entry to each CDR3 protein, with no DNA. This sample contains around 470,000 distinct CDR3 sequences. Sequencing was carried out using blood T cells: a sorted CD56 or NKG2C T cell subset, CD4+ or CD8+ T cells, or bulk PBMC T cells (not recorded which). The clonotype was recovered from a woman in her forties or fifties in good health. This chain uses TRBV5-1 with TRBJ2-1; as DNA is missing, the TRBD2 call by TCRdb cannot be tested. CDR3 sequence: CASILMPGLFTYNEQFF.